This entry lists 27 T cell receptor beta chains sequenced from one sample in a study of brain T cells in children with intractable seizures. Stated time point: blood from clinic visit 5 months post-surgery; TSC patient then seizure free. Profiling relied on immunoSEQ multiplex PCR, and the TCRdb table lists in-frame clones only, not all of them. Among about 340,000 clones listed, 85% to 95% were seen once. This sample comprised peripheral blood, obtained about 5 months after surgery. These TCRs come from a boy in the first two years of life with tuberous sclerosis and intractable seizures.

The rearrangement uses TRBV24-1 and TRBJ2-2; the match to TRBD1 covers 8 bases. V shed 0 bases and J 4 bases; nucleotides not matched to a gene: 0. In germline, CDR1 is KGHDR, CDR2 SFDVKD. There are 15 residues in the CDR3. Here the CDR3 DNA reads TGTGCCACCAGTGATTTGACAGGGGGCACCGGGGAGCTGTTTTTT. Its translation is CATSDLTGGTGELFF.

The rearrangement uses TRBV6-6 and TRBJ2-2, with D perhaps matching TRBD1 (5 bases). Trimming pared 0 bases from V and 7 bases from J, leaving 9 bases between. Germline CDR1 MNHNY, CDR2 SVGAGI (reference sequence). This CDR3 is 14 amino acids long. The chain's CDR3 is CASSYSTANGELFF. The DNA of the CDR3 is TGTGCCAGCAGTTACTCGACAGCTAACGGGGAGCTGTTTTTT.

The V and J genes are TRBV5-1 and TRBJ2-1, with 7 bases that match TRBD1. The V gene's germline CDR1 is SGHRS and CDR2 YFSETQ. The V and J ends lost 1 base and 6 bases, in that order; junction bases with no gene match: 7. The CDR3 extends over 15 amino acids. The CDR3 loop is CASSLRQGIANEQFF. The CDR3 DNA is TGCGCCAGCAGCTTGCGACAGGGAATTGCCAATGAGCAGTTCTTC. The variable domain in full, completed from reference TRBV5-1 and TRBJ2-1, reads KAGVTQTPRYLIKTRGQQVTLSCSPISGHRSVSWYQQTPGQGLQFLFEYFSETQRNKGNFPGRFSGRQFSNSRSEMNVSTLELGDSALYLCASSLRQGIANEQFFGPGTRLTVL.

This chain connects TRBV11-3 to TRBJ2-2, with TRBD2 as a possible D gene (5 bases). V was cut by 1 base and J by 6 bases, with 9 bases left in between. The CDR3 covers 14 residues. Per germline, CDR1 SGHNT and CDR2 YENEEA. This CDR3 reads CASSLVGSAGELFF. The DNA for the CDR3 is TGTGCCAGCAGCTTAGTGGGGAGTGCCGGGGAGCTGTTTTTT.

Notes on this clone: The sample carries other DNA sequences with the same CDR3. The gene calls are TRBV19 and TRBJ2-1; D gene ambiguous. Germline V lookup: CDR1 LNHDA, CDR2 SQIVND (reference sequence). The length of the CDR3 is 12 residues. V was pared by 5 bases and J by 3 bases, with 5 bases between. The CDR3 loop is CASSPSYNEQFF. The CDR3, as DNA: TGTGCCAGTAGTCCTAGCTACAATGAGCAGTTCTTC.

The chain uses TRBV19 and TRBJ1-2; weak D call: TRBD1 (6 bases). V was clipped by 5 bases and J by 2 bases, with 12 bases between them. The germline V gene encodes CDR1 LNHDA and CDR2 SQIVND (reference sequence). This CDR3 is built from 14 residues. CDR3 bases: TGTGCCAGTAGTTTCCACGGGGGCAACTATGGCTACACCTTC. Its translation is CASSFHGGNYGYTF.

V usage is TRBV25-1 and J usage is TRBJ1-3; D gene ambiguous. The CDR3 length is 16 residues. Per germline, CDR1 MGHDK and CDR2 SYGVNS. Trimming removed 1 base from V and 3 bases from J, with 13 bases in between. The CDR3 nucleotides read TGTGCCAGCAGTGAATCACCCTGGTACGATGGAAACACCATATATTTT. Protein sequence: CASSESPWYDGNTIYF. The full variable domain, completed using reference TRBV25-1 and TRBJ1-3, is EADIYQTPRYLVIGTGKKITLECSQTMGHDKMYWYQQDPGMELHLIHYSYGVNSTEKGDLSSESTVSRIRTEHFPLTLESARPSHTSQYLCASSESPWYDGNTIYFGEGSWLTVV.

The chain carries TRBV4-1 and TRBJ2-2; 8 nucleotides align to TRBD2. Trimming cost V 3 bases and J 6 bases; bases outside gene matches: 6. The CDR3 is 15 residues long. Germline V gives CDR1 MGHRA, CDR2 YSYEKL. The CDR3 spells CASSQKAGAPGELFF. The CDR3 DNA sequence: TGCGCCAGCAGCCAGAAAGCGGGAGCGCCCGGGGAGCTGTTTTTT.

This clone was seen once. The V and J genes are TRBV3-1 (or the pseudogene TRBV3-2) and TRBJ1-2, with 7 bases lining up with TRBD1. With V trimmed by 5 bases and J by 2 bases, 11 bases remained unmatched. This CDR3 contains 16 residues. Germline V CDR1 and CDR2: LGHDT, YNNKEL (reference sequence). The CDR3 DNA follows: TGTGCCAGCAGCTCCTGGACAGGTTCGGAAAACTATGGCTACACCTTC. Its protein product is CASSSWTGSENYGYTF.

Only one count was recorded for this clone. CDR3 in amino acids: CASSPGGTNEQYF. The CDR3 nucleotides are TGTGCCAGCTCACCGGGAGGGACCAACGAGCAGTACTTC. The chain has TRBV7-3 and TRBJ2-7, with 8 bases matching TRBD2. After removal of 8 bases from V and 5 bases from J, the junction contained 8 bases not matched to a gene. The germline CDR1 and CDR2 sequences are SGHTA and FQGTGA. The CDR3 length is 13 residues. The full variable domain, its missing parts supplied by reference TRBV7-3 and TRBJ2-7, is GAGVSQTPSNKVTEKGKYVELRCDPISGHTALYWYRQSLGQGPEFLIYFQGTGAADDSGLPNDRFFAVRPEGSVSTLKIQRTERGDSAVYLCASSPGGTNEQYFGPGTRLTVT.

The chain carries TRBV9 and TRBJ2-1, with 9 bases aligning to TRBD2. Germline V lookup: CDR1 SGDLS, CDR2 YYNGEE. The CDR3 totals 15 residues. V shed 3 bases, J shed 4 bases, and the junction held 5 bases outside the gene matches. CDR3 DNA sequence: TGTGCCAGCAGCGCTAGCGGGGTTAATTACAATGAGCAGTTCTTC. Protein product: CASSASGVNYNEQFF.

This chain joins TRBV7-9 and TRBJ2-2; 9 bases are a match to TRBD1. CDR3 length: 13 amino acids. V shed 6 bases and J 4 bases; nucleotides not matched to a gene: 0. The germline V gene encodes CDR1 SEHNR and CDR2 FQNEAQ (reference sequence). CDR3: CASRTGGTGELFF. The CDR3 coding sequence is TGTGCCAGCAGGACAGGGGGCACCGGGGAGCTGTTTTTT.

This clone was detected once. CDR3 in DNA: TGCGCCAGCAGCCAAGATGGGGGGACGGTAGGTGGCTACACCTTC. Residues: CASSQDGGTVGGYTF. The V call is TRBV4-1, the J call TRBJ1-2, with D perhaps TRBD1 (5 bases). Trimming took off 0 bases at V and 7 bases at J, with 15 bases between the two ends. This CDR3 spans 15 amino acids. Germline lookup yields CDR1 MGHRA and CDR2 YSYEKL.

The chain is built from TRBV6-6 and TRBJ2-1; 7 positions match TRBD2. The CDR3 spans 14 residues. CDR1 and CDR2 (germline): MNHNY, SVGAGI (reference sequence). The J segment lost 3 bases and the V segment lost 2 bases, leaving 1 base of the junction unmatched. The CDR3 protein is CASSYGGVYNEQFF. As DNA, the CDR3 is TGTGCCAGCAGTTACGGGGGGGTCTACAATGAGCAGTTCTTC.

This clone was picked up one time. This chain joins TRBV5-1 and TRBJ2-3; no definite D call. This CDR3 spans 14 amino acids. Germline assignment: CDR1 SGHRS and CDR2 YFSETQ. Trimming left V 3 bases short and J 0 bases short, with 8 bases between. CDR3 sequence: CASSSLGSTDTQYF. As DNA, the CDR3 is TGCGCCAGCAGCTCCCTAGGGAGCACAGATACGCAGTATTTT.

This chain connects TRBV6-4 to TRBJ1-2; D is unresolved. The CDR3 sequence is 12 residues long. Germline-derived CDR1 and CDR2 are MRHNA and SNTAGT. V gave up 7 bases and J gave up 4 bases, with 10 bases separating them. The CDR3 sequence: CASKEEIYGYTF. For the CDR3, the DNA is TGTGCCAGCAAAGAGGAGATCTATGGCTACACCTTC.

This chain links TRBV3-1 (or the pseudogene TRBV3-2) with TRBJ2-7; the D is unclear. This CDR3 has 13 amino acids. CDR1 and CDR2 from the germline V gene are LGHDT and YNNKEL (reference sequence). V lost 1 base and J lost 4, with 8 bases in between. CDR3 DNA: TGTGCCAGCAGCCAAGCCCAAACGTACGAGCAGTACTTC. Amino acid sequence: CASSQAQTYEQYF.

The chain carries TRBV9 and TRBJ1-4; the match to TRBD1 covers 7 bases. The germline V gene encodes CDR1 SGDLS and CDR2 YYNGEE. The V and J ends lost 3 bases and 8 bases, in that order; junction bases with no gene match: 7. This CDR3 spans 14 amino acids. The DNA of the CDR3 is TGTGCCAGCAGCGCTTGGGACAGCGAAGAAAAACTGTTTTTT. This sequence encodes CASSAWDSEEKLFF.

The gene calls are TRBV27 and TRBJ1-1; the D is unclear. Trimming left V 5 bases short and J 1 base short, with 8 bases between. CDR1 is MNHEY and CDR2 is SMNVEV in the germline V gene (reference sequence). This CDR3 is 13 amino acids long. The CDR3, as DNA: TGTGCCAGCAGTCTACAAGAGAACACTGAAGCTTTCTTT. The encoded protein is CASSLQENTEAFF.

The genes are TRBV18 and TRBJ1-5, with D hard to call. V lost 3 bases and J 0 bases, leaving 12 bases between the germline ends. CDR1 KGHSH and CDR2 LQKENI come from the germline V gene. The CDR3 is 16 residues long. The CDR3 reads CASSPSQLHSNQPQHF. CDR3 sequence (DNA): TGTGCCAGCTCACCGAGCCAGCTCCATAGCAATCAGCCCCAGCATTTT.

This clone was counted once. This chain uses TRBV11-2 with TRBJ1-5; D perhaps matches TRBD1 (5 bases). Germline V gives CDR1 SGHAT, CDR2 FQNNGV. The V gene lost 7 bases and the J gene lost 0 bases, with 25 bases spanning the gap. The CDR3 consists of 19 residues. Written as DNA, the CDR3 is TGTGCCAGCAAAACCTCCGGACACAACTTTAACCTTAGCAATCAGCCCCAGCATTTT. Amino acid sequence: CASKTSGHNFNLSNQPQHF.

The chain joins TRBV10-3 to TRBJ1-1, with a possible D match to TRBD1 (5 bases). Germline loops: CDR1 ENHRY, CDR2 SYGVKD. Trimming took 4 bases from V and 5 from J, leaving 14 bases between them. CDR3 length: 14 residues. The CDR3 bases are TGTGCCATCAGTGTTGGGGTCGGGGGGACTGAAGCTTTCTTT. Its translation is CAISVGVGGTEAFF.

This chain uses TRBV27 with TRBJ2-7; D gene unclear. Germline V gene lookup returns CDR1 MNHEY and CDR2 SMNVEV (reference sequence). V was clipped by 4 bases and J by 2 bases, with 3 bases between them. The CDR3 runs to 11 residues. In DNA form, the CDR3 reads TGTGCCAGCAGTTGCCCCTACGAGCAGTACTTC. Protein: CASSCPYEQYF.

The rearrangement uses TRBV15 and TRBJ1-1; no firm D call. The germline V gene has CDR1 LNHNV and CDR2 YYDKDF (reference sequence). V was cut by 0 bases and J by 4 bases, with 15 bases left in between. The CDR3 has 16 amino acids. CDR3: CATSRDPPAMATEAFF. In DNA, the CDR3 is TGTGCCACCAGCAGAGACCCTCCGGCGATGGCCACTGAAGCTTTCTTT.

The chain links TRBV5-6 to TRBJ1-6; D gene uncertain. V was clipped by 4 bases and J by 9 bases, with 20 bases between them. The length of the CDR3 is 16 residues. The V gene's germline CDR1 is SGHDT and CDR2 YYEEEE. This CDR3 is CASSATLQSWVSPLHF. Here the CDR3 DNA reads TGTGCCAGCAGCGCCACCTTACAGTCGTGGGTTTCACCCCTCCACTTT.

The V call is TRBV6-6, the J call TRBJ2-5; 8 positions match TRBD2. J gave up 5 bases and V 6 bases, and 8 bases lay outside the gene matches. The germline V gene has CDR1 MNHNY and CDR2 SVGAGI (reference sequence). The CDR3 spans 14 residues. CDR3 sequence reads: CASRTGGAGETQYF. Here the CDR3 DNA reads TGTGCCAGCAGGACCGGGGGGGCTGGGGAGACCCAGTACTTC.

The V and J genes are TRBV30 and TRBJ1-2, with a tentative D call TRBD1 (5 bases). CDR1 GTSNPN and CDR2 SVGIG come from the germline V gene (reference sequence). V shed 2 bases and J shed 3 bases, with 10 bases lying between them. The CDR3 spans 13 residues. In DNA, the CDR3 is TGTGCCTGGAGTACGGACAATCACTATGGCTACACCTTC. Translation gives CAWSTDNHYGYTF.